The rows below give T cell receptor beta chains drawn from one sample of a study of CD8+ T cells in alopecia areata. The table came from immunoSEQ multiplex PCR; TCRdb's copy has only in-frame clones and leaves some out. Of around 200,000 clones listed, roughly 50% are singletons. The specimen comprised CD8+ T cells sorted from blood, sampled at week 24, from a patient treated with tofacitinib. The receptor set was obtained from a human donor with alopecia areata. Both conserved end residues are part of each CDR3. Each record gives: D gene, clone size, J gene, V gene, CDR3 DNA, CDR3 protein. The D gene is left open where the match is weak. Rows may omit the clone size; those that give it use once, few, many or a size class.

d_gene: TRBD1
abundance: -
j_gene: TRBJ2-7
v_gene: TRBV7-6
CDR3nt: TGTGCCAGCAGCTTTCTCCAGGGGGCGGTGGGTAACGAGCAGTACTTC
CDR3aa: CASSFLQGAVGNEQYF

d_gene: TRBD2
abundance: -
j_gene: TRBJ2-3
v_gene: TRBV6-1
CDR3nt: TGTGCCAGCAGTGAACAGACTAGCGGGGGGGCGACAGATACGCAGTATTTT
CDR3aa: CASSEQTSGGATDTQYF

d_gene: -
abundance: -
j_gene: TRBJ2-3
v_gene: TRBV5-7
CDR3nt: TGTGCCAGCAGGTGGGGCCGAGATACGCAGTATTTT
CDR3aa: CASRWGRDTQYF

d_gene: -
abundance: -
j_gene: TRBJ2-6
v_gene: TRBV5-4
CDR3nt: TGTGCCAGCAGTTCCGGACCGTCTGGGGCCAACGTCCTGACTTTC
CDR3aa: CASSSGPSGANVLTF

d_gene: TRBD1
abundance: -
j_gene: TRBJ2-3
v_gene: TRBV15
CDR3nt: TGTGCCACCGAGCCCGGGACAGCTAGCACAGATACGCAGTATTTT
CDR3aa: CATEPGTASTDTQYF

d_gene: TRBD2
abundance: -
j_gene: TRBJ2-2
v_gene: TRBV7-8
CDR3nt: TGTGCCAGCAGCTTGGGGGCTAGCGGGGGCCCCCACGGGGAGCTGTTTTTT
CDR3aa: CASSLGASGGPHGELFF

d_gene: TRBD1
abundance: -
j_gene: TRBJ2-1
v_gene: TRBV4-3
CDR3nt: TGCGCCAGCAGCCAAGATTTCGGGACAGGGATGGAGCAGTTCTTC
CDR3aa: CASSQDFGTGMEQFF

d_gene: TRBD1
abundance: -
j_gene: TRBJ1-1
v_gene: TRBV4-1
CDR3nt: TGCGCCAGCAGCCAAGGACAGGGTCCCATGAACACTGAAGCTTTCTTT
CDR3aa: CASSQGQGPMNTEAFF

d_gene: -
abundance: -
j_gene: TRBJ2-7
v_gene: TRBV4-3
CDR3nt: TGCGCCAGCAGCCAGTCGGCGGACACCTACGAGCAGTACTTC
CDR3aa: CASSQSADTYEQYF

d_gene: TRBD1
abundance: -
j_gene: TRBJ2-7
v_gene: TRBV11-2
CDR3nt: TGTGCCAGCAGCCCCGGACAGGGCTACGAGCAGTACTTC
CDR3aa: CASSPGQGYEQYF

d_gene: -
abundance: few
j_gene: TRBJ1-1
v_gene: TRBV19
CDR3nt: TGTGCCAGTAGCCCCATGGCTAACACTGAAGCTTTCTTT
CDR3aa: CASSPMANTEAFF

d_gene: -
abundance: -
j_gene: TRBJ2-7
v_gene: TRBV30
CDR3nt: TGTGCCTGGAGTCCCGGGACCGAAAGCGAGCAGTACTTC
CDR3aa: CAWSPGTESEQYF

d_gene: TRBD2
abundance: -
j_gene: TRBJ2-1
v_gene: TRBV9
CDR3nt: TGTGCCAGCAGCGTAGATGGGACTAGCGGCAATGAGCAGTTCTTC
CDR3aa: CASSVDGTSGNEQFF

d_gene: TRBD1
abundance: -
j_gene: TRBJ1-1
v_gene: TRBV30
CDR3nt: TGTGCCTGGAAACCAGGGGGCACTGAAGCTTTCTTT
CDR3aa: CAWKPGGTEAFF

d_gene: TRBD2
abundance: few
j_gene: TRBJ2-7
v_gene: TRBV4-3
CDR3nt: TGCGCCAGCAGCCAGGATAGCGGGGGGGCCTACGAGCAGTACTTC
CDR3aa: CASSQDSGGAYEQYF

d_gene: -
abundance: -
j_gene: TRBJ1-2
v_gene: TRBV7-3
CDR3nt: TGTGCCAGCTTTCCCAAGGCCCTTCTATATGGCTACACCTTC
CDR3aa: CASFPKALLYGYTF

d_gene: -
abundance: few
j_gene: TRBJ1-1
v_gene: TRBV4-3
CDR3nt: TGCGCCAGCAGCCAAGATCTGGGCATGAACACTGAAGCTTTCTTT
CDR3aa: CASSQDLGMNTEAFF